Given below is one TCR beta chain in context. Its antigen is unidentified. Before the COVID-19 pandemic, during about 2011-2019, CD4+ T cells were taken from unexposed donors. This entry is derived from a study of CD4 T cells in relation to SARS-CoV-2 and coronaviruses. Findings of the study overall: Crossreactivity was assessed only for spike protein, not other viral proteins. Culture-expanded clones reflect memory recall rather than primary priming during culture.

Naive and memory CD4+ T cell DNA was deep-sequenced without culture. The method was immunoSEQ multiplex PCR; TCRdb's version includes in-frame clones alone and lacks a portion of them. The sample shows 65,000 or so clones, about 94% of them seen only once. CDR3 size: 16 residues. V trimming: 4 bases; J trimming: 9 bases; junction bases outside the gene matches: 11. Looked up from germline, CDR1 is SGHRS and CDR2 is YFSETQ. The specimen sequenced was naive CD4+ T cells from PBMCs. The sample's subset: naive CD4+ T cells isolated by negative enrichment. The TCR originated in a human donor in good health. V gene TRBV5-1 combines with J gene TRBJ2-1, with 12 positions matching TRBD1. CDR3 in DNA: TGCGCCAGCAGCCAGAGGGGACAGGGGGCCTTCTTTGAGCAGTTCTTC. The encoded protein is CASSQRGQGAFFEQFF.